The 10 T cell receptor beta chains presented below share a single source sample, sequenced in a study of PD-1 blockade in classical Hodgkin lymphoma. All patients relapsed after autologous stem cell transplantation, and brentuximab vedotin exposure varied. Profiled with immunoSEQ multiplex PCR; TCRdb holds only in-frame clones, not every one. The repertoire holds about 15,000 clones, around 83% seen once, with approximately 25% in the top ten. The specimen was peripheral blood mononuclear cells (PBMCs), collected before the second cycle of nivolumab. Source of these receptors: a human donor with classical Hodgkin lymphoma.

The rearrangement joins TRBV5-1 to TRBJ2-3, with TRBD2 identical over 14 bases. The CDR3 length is 17 residues. Germline CDR1 reads SGHRS; CDR2 reads YFSETQ. Trimming removed 0 bases from V and 4 bases from J; junction bases left unmatched: 4. In DNA form, the CDR3 reads TGCGCCAGCAGCTTGGGGAGACTAGCGGGGGGGCCAGATACGCAGTATTTT. This sequence encodes CASSLGRLAGGPDTQYF. The whole variable domain, filled in from reference TRBV5-1 and TRBJ2-3, reads KAGVTQTPRYLIKTRGQQVTLSCSPISGHRSVSWYQQTPGQGLQFLFEYFSETQRNKGNFPGRFSGRQFSNSRSEMNVSTLELGDSALYLCASSLGRLAGGPDTQYFGPGTRLTVL.

This clone was observed a handful of times. V usage is TRBV6-5 and J usage is TRBJ1-2; 8 bases map to TRBD1. Germline CDR1 MNHEY, CDR2 SVGAGI. V was clipped by 5 bases and J by 1 base; unmatched bases: 6. The CDR3 runs 15 residues. In DNA, the CDR3 is TGTGCCAGCAGTCAACAGGGGGGAAATAACTATGGCTACACCTTC. It is translated as CASSQQGGNNYGYTF.

About this clone: The DNA is omitted, as the CDR3 cannot be located on it reliably, and the CDR3 follows TCRdb's listing. The chain uses TRBV7-9 and TRBJ1-2; the table's D call TRBD1 went unverified against the DNA. The CDR3 has 16 residues if both end residues are counted. Germline lookup yields CDR1 SEHNR and CDR2 FQNEAQ (reference sequence). The CDR3: CASSSVGQGATLPHTF.

V gene TRBV7-8 combines with J gene TRBJ1-1, with 7 bases matching TRBD1. Unmatched junction bases numbered 17, after V lost 1 base and J lost 0 bases. In germline, CDR1 is SGHVS, CDR2 FQNEAQ. The CDR3 covers 20 residues. The DNA of the CDR3 is TGTGCCAGCAGCTTAGGTAGCATATTTAGGGACAGCCTATTGAACACTGAAGCTTTCTTT. Protein: CASSLGSIFRDSLLNTEAFF.

This chain links TRBV7-2 with TRBJ2-2, with TRBD1 matching over 9 bases. V was clipped by 4 bases and J by 4 bases; unmatched bases: 4. CDR1 and CDR2 (germline): SGHTA, FQGNSA. The CDR3 contains 15 residues. The CDR3 spells CASSWGQGPTGELFF. CDR3 bases: TGTGCCAGCAGCTGGGGACAGGGCCCCACCGGGGAGCTGTTTTTT. The variable domain in full, completed from reference TRBV7-2 and TRBJ2-2, reads GAGVSQSPSNKVTEKGKDVELRCDPISGHTALYWYRQSLGQGLEFLIYFQGNSAPDKSGLPSDRFSAERTGGSVSTLTIQRTQQEDSAVYLCASSWGQGPTGELFFGEGSRLTVL.

This clone was seen once. V gene TRBV7-6 combines with J gene TRBJ1-1; D may be TRBD1 (5 bases). The CDR3 runs to 18 residues. Germline lookup yields CDR1 SGHVS and CDR2 FNYEAQ. V was pared by 2 bases and J by 3 bases, with 22 bases between. CDR3 region: CASSLTAPMRGAYTEAFF. In nucleotides, the CDR3 is TGTGCCAGCAGCTTAACCGCCCCAATGCGGGGCGCTTACACTGAAGCTTTCTTT.

This chain connects TRBV6-6 to TRBJ2-7; D is perhaps TRBD1 or TRBD2 (6 bases each). This CDR3 has 15 residues. With 7 bases removed from V and 3 bases from J, the gap between germline ends came to 19 bases. The germline gives CDR1 MNHNY, CDR2 SVGAGI (reference sequence). The CDR3 loop is CASMTSGGGLYEQYF. The CDR3 region has the DNA TGTGCCAGCATGACCTCGGGTGGGGGGCTCTACGAGCAGTACTTC.

The CDR3 sequence: CARSGTGDTEAFF. DNA for the CDR3: TGTGCCAGATCCGGGACAGGGGACACTGAAGCTTTCTTT. The chain has TRBV2 and TRBJ1-1; 10 nucleotides agree with TRBD1. The CDR3 length is 13 residues. Looked up from germline, CDR1 is SNHLY and CDR2 is FYNNEI. The J segment lost 3 bases and the V segment lost 9 bases, leaving 4 bases of the junction unmatched.

This chain's CDR3 is CASSLDRGNQPQHF. CDR3 DNA sequence: TGTGCCAGCAGCTTAGATCGGGGCAATCAGCCCCAGCATTTT. This rearrangement joins TRBV7-2 to TRBJ1-5; no firm D call. Trimming pared 1 base from V and 2 bases from J, leaving 6 bases between. CDR1 and CDR2 from the germline V gene are SGHTA and FQGNSA. The CDR3 is made up of 14 amino acids.

This clone appeared once. The rearrangement links TRBV5-5 to TRBJ1-1; D is possibly TRBD1 (6 bases). This CDR3 spans 14 amino acids. Trimming left V 0 bases short and J 3 bases short, with 9 bases between. The V gene's germline CDR1 is SGHKS and CDR2 YYEKEE (reference sequence). CDR3 sequence (DNA): TGTGCCAGCAGCTTGGTGGAGGGGGACACTGAAGCTTTCTTT. Encoded protein: CASSLVEGDTEAFF.